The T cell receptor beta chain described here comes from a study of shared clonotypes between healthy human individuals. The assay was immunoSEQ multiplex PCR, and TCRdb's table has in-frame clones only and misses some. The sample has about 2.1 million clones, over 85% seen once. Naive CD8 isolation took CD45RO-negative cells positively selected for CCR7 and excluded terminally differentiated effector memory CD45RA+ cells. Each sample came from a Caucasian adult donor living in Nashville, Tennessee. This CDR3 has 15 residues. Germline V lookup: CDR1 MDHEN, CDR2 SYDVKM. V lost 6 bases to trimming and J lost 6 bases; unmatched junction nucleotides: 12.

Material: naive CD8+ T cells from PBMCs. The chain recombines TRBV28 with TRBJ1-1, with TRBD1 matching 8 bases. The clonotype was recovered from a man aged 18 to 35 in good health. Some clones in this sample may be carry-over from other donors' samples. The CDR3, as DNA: TGTGCCAGCAGCCCCCCGGACAGGGAGAAGGCTGAAGCTTTCTTT. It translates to CASSPPDREKAEAFF.